Here is one T cell receptor beta chain with its context. This specimen comes from a study of lymphopenia after photon versus proton radiotherapy. Data came from immunoSEQ multiplex PCR; TCRdb stores just in-frame clones and leaves some out. The sample holds roughly 13,000 clones, about nine tenths seen once. The length of the CDR3 is 11 residues. Germline assignment: CDR1 SGHTA and CDR2 FQGNSA. Trimming shortened V by 2 bases and J by 6 bases, and 3 bases separated the two germline ends. Sequenced here: peripheral blood, sampled from a patient treated with photon-based radiotherapy. V gene TRBV7-2 combines with J gene TRBJ2-3, with no clear D. This receptor was identified in a man aged 55-75 years with pancreatic cancer. In nucleotides, the CDR3 is TGTGCCAGCAGCTTATTGGATACGCAGTATTTT. It is translated as CASSLLDTQYF.